Listed below are T cell receptor beta chains from one sample, sequenced in a study of T-cell memory formation after mild COVID-19. TCRdb ran MiXCR on the 5' RACE reads and lists one entry per CDR3 protein. The sample lists 300,000 to 350,000 distinct CDR3 sequences, approximately 13% seen once, with around a fifth in the top ten. The sequenced material came from PBMCs or a T cell subset sorted from them (not recorded which). These receptors all come from a man in his late teens or twenties who had mild COVID-19 (a few samples of this study predate the infection). Cell type and time point are not known. Both conserved end residues are part of each CDR3. Each record gives: D gene, J gene, clone size, V gene, CDR3 protein, CDR3 DNA. The D gene is left open where the match is weak. Clone size is not always given. Where it is, it says once, few, many or a class for expanded clones.

-,TRBJ1-5,many,TRBV12-3/TRBV12-4,CASSSLSNQPQHF,TGTGCCAGCAGTTCGCTTAGCAATCAGCCCCAGCATTTT
-,TRBJ2-5,many,TRBV4-1,CASSQVSSSSPRETQYF,TGCGCCAGCAGCCAAGTTTCCAGTTCTAGTCCGAGAGAGACCCAGTACTTC
-,TRBJ2-3,-,TRBV9,CASSRAARTDTQYF,TGTGCCAGCAGCAGAGCGGCTCGCACAGATACGCAGTATTTT
-,TRBJ2-5,few,TRBV7-2,CASSLGGRGLETQYF,TGTGCCAGCAGCTTAGGAGGCAGGGGTTTAGAGACCCAGTACTTC
TRBD2,TRBJ2-5,-,TRBV4-2,CASSQGRTSGQETQYF,TGTGCCAGCAGCCAAGGGAGGACTAGCGGGCAAGAGACCCAGTACTTC
-,TRBJ2-1,-,TRBV19,CAIRRGNEQFF,TGTGCCATCAGGCGGGGTAATGAGCAGTTCTTC
-,TRBJ1-1,few,TRBV12-3/TRBV12-4,CASSFQGDTEAFF,TGTGCCAGCAGTTTCCAGGGTGACACTGAAGCTTTCTTT
TRBD1,TRBJ1-2,once,TRBV4-3,CASSSSDRVKSVYGYTF,TGCGCCAGCAGCTCCTCGGACAGGGTCAAGTCCGTCTATGGCTACACCTTC
-,TRBJ2-2,-,TRBV12-3/TRBV12-4,CASTKGRDQYTGELFF,TGTGCCAGCACAAAGGGTAGAGATCAGTACACCGGGGAGCTGTTTTTT
-,TRBJ2-5,-,TRBV6-1,CASTIGRGPQETQYF,TGTGCCAGCACTATCGGGCGGGGCCCACAAGAGACCCAGTACTTC
-,TRBJ1-6,many,TRBV4-1,CASSQWGSPLHF,TGCGCCAGCAGCCAATGGGGCTCTCCCCTCCACTTT
-,TRBJ2-3,many,TRBV20-1,CSARMSGSWGTDTQYF,TGCAGTGCTAGAATGTCAGGGAGTTGGGGCACAGATACGCAGTATTTT
TRBD1,TRBJ1-6,few,TRBV14,CASSRTGTNSPLHF,TGTGCCAGCAGCCGGACAGGGACTAATTCACCCCTCCACTTT
-,TRBJ2-1,-,TRBV2,CASSEGEYNEQLF,TGTGCCAGCAGTGAGGGAGAGTACAATGAGCAGTTATTC
-,TRBJ2-3,-,TRBV5-1,CASSLGRSVATDTQYF,TGCGCCAGCAGCTTAGGACGCTCGGTTGCTACAGATACGCAGTATTTT
-,TRBJ2-5,few,TRBV28,CASSLTPQATQYF,TGTGCCAGCAGTTTGACCCCCCAAGCCACCCAGTACTTC
-,TRBJ2-2,few,TRBV7-2,CASSLGGLSGELFF,TGTGCCAGCAGCTTAGGGGGCTTGTCCGGGGAGCTGTTTTTT
-,TRBJ2-7,few,TRBV2,CASEGSLTYEQYF,TGTGCCAGTGAAGGAAGTCTAACCTACGAGCAGTACTTC
TRBD2,TRBJ2-7,many,TRBV12-3/TRBV12-4,CASSPSGDTSYEQYF,TGTGCCAGCAGCCCTAGCGGGGATACCTCCTACGAGCAGTACTTC
TRBD1,TRBJ1-5,-,TRBV15,CATSRDRGLQPQHF,TGTGCCACCAGCAGGGACAGGGGGTTGCAGCCCCAGCATTTT
-,TRBJ1-1,few,TRBV28,CASTPWCGGWTEAFF,TGTGCCAGCACGCCTTGGTGCGGGGGTTGGACTGAAGCTTTCTTT
TRBD2,TRBJ2-5,-,TRBV28,CASSLPGTKSETQYF,TGTGCCAGCAGTCTTCCCGGGACTAAATCTGAGACCCAGTACTTC
-,TRBJ1-3,-,TRBV9,CASSVATASGNTIYF,TGTGCCAGCAGCGTAGCAACGGCCTCTGGAAACACCATATATTTT
TRBD2,TRBJ2-7,few,TRBV18,CASSPGGFGMNEQYF,TGTGCCAGCTCACCCGGGGGGTTTGGGATGAACGAGCAGTACTTC
-,TRBJ1-5,few,TRBV15,CATSQVLGGHQPQHF,TGTGCCACCAGTCAGGTTTTGGGCGGACATCAGCCCCAGCATTTT
TRBD1,TRBJ2-3,-,TRBV4-2,CASRFGQELDTQYF,TGTGCCAGCCGATTCGGACAGGAACTAGATACGCAGTATTTT
TRBD1,TRBJ2-7,many,TRBV4-1,CASSQPGTGNEQYF,TGCGCCAGCAGCCAACCCGGGACAGGGAACGAGCAGTACTTC
-,TRBJ1-5,-,TRBV30,CAWSLHSNQPQHF,TGTGCCTGGAGTTTGCACAGCAATCAGCCCCAGCATTTT
-,TRBJ2-1,-,TRBV7-9,CASSFTPSKYEQFF,TGTGCCAGCAGCTTCACCCCCTCTAAGTATGAGCAGTTCTTC
-,TRBJ2-7,-,TRBV11-2,CASSLADRSTHFSEQYF,TGTGCCAGCAGCTTAGCGGACAGATCCACGCATTTTTCCGAGCAGTACTTC
-,TRBJ1-6,-,TRBV28,CASSLYTVRVHSPLHF,TGTGCCAGCAGTTTATACACGGTCAGGGTCCATTCACCCCTCCACTTT
-,TRBJ1-1,-,TRBV6-2/TRBV6-3,CASSYSLGAANTEAFF,TGTGCCAGCAGTTACTCCCTGGGGGCCGCGAACACTGAAGCTTTCTTT
-,TRBJ1-2,-,TRBV20-1,CSARRTALSYTF,TGCAGTGCTAGGCGGACAGCTCTCAGTTACACCTTC
-,TRBJ2-1,-,TRBV3-1,CASSQVLVSGNEQFF,TGTGCCAGCAGCCAAGTCCTCGTTTCCGGGAATGAGCAGTTCTTC
-,TRBJ1-4,few,TRBV27,CASRFGGGEKLFF,TGTGCCAGCAGGTTCGGGGGTGGCGAAAAACTGTTTTTT
TRBD2,TRBJ2-3,-,TRBV5-1,CASRALAGALDTQYF,TGCGCCAGCAGGGCGCTAGCGGGGGCCTTAGATACGCAGTATTTT
-,TRBJ2-7,many,TRBV10-3,CAISEALVSEQYF,TGTGCCATCAGTGAGGCCCTGGTTTCCGAGCAGTACTTC
-,TRBJ1-5,few,TRBV6-5,CASSEIRDQPQHF,TGTGCCAGCAGCGAGATCAGGGATCAGCCCCAGCATTTT
-,TRBJ2-6,few,TRBV6-5,CASSYGSSGANVLTF,TGTGCCAGCAGTTATGGCTCCTCTGGGGCCAACGTCCTGACTTTC
-,TRBJ1-1,-,TRBV20-1,CSARDGDPYTEAFF,TGCAGTGCTAGAGATGGAGACCCCTACACTGAAGCTTTCTTT
TRBD1,TRBJ1-5,many,TRBV7-2,CASSDRVSNQPQHF,TGTGCCAGCAGCGACAGGGTTAGCAATCAGCCCCAGCATTTT
-,TRBJ1-5,-,TRBV27,CASSFKGMDQPQHF,TGTGCCAGCAGTTTCAAGGGTATGGATCAGCCCCAGCATTTT
-,TRBJ2-7,-,TRBV20-1,CSAQGSDEQYF,TGCAGTGCTCAGGGGTCCGACGAGCAGTACTTC
TRBD2,TRBJ2-1,few,TRBV5-1,CASSSYASGGADEQFF,TGCGCCAGCAGTTCATACGCTAGCGGGGGGGCCGATGAGCAGTTCTTC
TRBD2,TRBJ2-2,-,TRBV29-1,CSVGLAGGVNTGELFF,TGCAGCGTTGGACTAGCGGGGGGCGTGAACACCGGGGAGCTGTTTTTT
-,TRBJ2-1,-,TRBV6-1,CASSRSRQGGGNEQFF,TGTGCCAGCAGCCGATCGAGGCAGGGAGGAGGCAATGAGCAGTTCTTC
-,TRBJ2-2,many,TRBV19,CASPGDTGELFF,TGTGCCAGCCCCGGGGACACCGGGGAGCTGTTTTTT
TRBD2,TRBJ2-2,-,TRBV7-2,CASSLPAGAYTGELFF,TGTGCCAGCAGCTTACCAGCGGGGGCCTACACCGGGGAGCTGTTTTTT
-,TRBJ2-5,few,TRBV11-2,CASSPGMGQGDGRSWETQYF,TGTGCCAGCAGCCCGGGGATGGGGCAGGGGGACGGGAGGTCTTGGGAGACCCAGTACTTC
-,TRBJ1-2,few,TRBV29-1,CSVEDLGVVAFNYGYTF,TGCAGCGTTGAAGATCTGGGAGTAGTCGCCTTTAACTATGGCTACACCTTC
-,TRBJ1-3,-,TRBV20-1,CSAQPDSFSGNTIYF,TGCAGTGCTCAGCCGGACAGCTTCTCTGGAAACACCATATATTTT
-,TRBJ1-1,many,TRBV30,CAWIQSAMNTEAFF,TGTGCCTGGATCCAGTCTGCTATGAACACTGAAGCTTTCTTT
-,TRBJ2-3,many,TRBV29-1,CSVATDTQYF,TGCAGCGTTGCCACAGATACGCAGTATTTT
TRBD1,TRBJ1-2,few,TRBV5-1,CASSTQGGYGYTF,TGCGCCAGCAGTACACAGGGGGGCTATGGCTACACCTTC
-,TRBJ2-5,few,TRBV28,CATTALDSGTQYF,TGTGCCACAACCGCCCTGGATTCGGGGACCCAGTACTTC
TRBD1,TRBJ2-1,-,TRBV13,CASSPQTGPNEQFF,TGTGCCAGCAGCCCCCAGACAGGGCCAAATGAGCAGTTCTTC
TRBD2,TRBJ2-3,few,TRBV20-1,CSAGTSGGAGTDTQYF,TGCAGTGCTGGGACTAGCGGGGGGGCGGGGACAGATACGCAGTATTTT
TRBD1,TRBJ1-1,few,TRBV6-2/TRBV6-3,CASSRTGAEAFF,TGTGCCAGCAGCCGAACAGGGGCTGAAGCTTTCTTT
-,TRBJ2-6,-,TRBV6-2/TRBV6-3,CASSYGLGGQRPNVLTF,TGTGCCAGCAGTTACGGGCTTGGGGGCCAAAGGCCCAACGTCCTGACTTTC